Listed below are T cell receptor beta chains from one sample, sequenced in a study of blood T cell repertoires in COVID-19. The method was immunoSEQ multiplex PCR; TCRdb's version includes in-frame clones alone and lacks a portion of them. Among more than 95,000 clones listed, about 80% were seen once. The material sequenced was peripheral blood. The receptors shown here come from a woman aged 45 to 65 with acute or convalescent COVID-19. Each CDR3 is given with its conserved first and last residue. D genes are given only for firm matches. Size tells how often a clone was seen (once, few, many) or the class of an expanded clone, and some rows leave it out.

length | D | size | J | V | CDR3 | DNA
11 | . | . | TRBJ2-5 | TRBV2 | CASSYQETQYF | TGTGCCAGCAGCTACCAAGAGACCCAGTACTTC
16 | . | . | TRBJ1-6 | TRBV28 | CASSPTAGTRVVPLHF | TGTGCCAGCAGCCCCACGGCCGGGACACGGGTTGTTCCCCTCCACTTT
13 | . | . | TRBJ2-2 | TRBV6-5 | CAGYRVQTGELFF | TGTGCCGGCTACAGAGTGCAGACCGGGGAGCTGTTTTTT
15 | . | . | TRBJ2-7 | TRBV7-9 | CASSLDGVGTYEQYF | TGTGCCAGCAGCTTAGACGGGGTCGGGACCTACGAGCAGTACTTC
14 | TRBD2 | . | TRBJ2-3 | TRBV2 | CATLAGGGTDTQYF | TGTGCCACCCTGGCGGGGGGGGGCACAGATACGCAGTATTTT
13 | TRBD1 | . | TRBJ1-2 | TRBV6-5 | CASRIHRGGGYTF | TGTGCCAGCAGAATACACAGGGGTGGAGGCTACACCTTC
13 | . | . | TRBJ2-7 | TRBV3-1/TRBV3-2 | CASSQDWEYEQYF | TGTGCCAGCAGCCAAGACTGGGAGTACGAGCAGTACTTC
14 | TRBD1 | . | TRBJ1-1 | TRBV29-1 | CSVDGQGRNTEAFF | TGCAGCGTCGACGGACAGGGCAGGAACACTGAAGCTTTCTTT
15 | . | . | TRBJ1-3 | TRBV5-4 | CASSLGAASGNTIYF | TGTGCCAGCAGCTTGGGGGCAGCCTCTGGAAACACCATATATTTT
15 | TRBD2 | . | TRBJ2-1 | TRBV2 | CASSGGAGGTYEQFF | TGTGCCAGCAGTGGCGGAGCGGGGGGGACGTACGAGCAGTTCTTC
11 | . | . | TRBJ1-1 | TRBV7-8 | CAMPKRTEAFF | TGTGCCATGCCGAAGAGGACTGAAGCTTTCTTT
14 | . | few | TRBJ2-1 | TRBV9 | CASSVASSYNEQFF | TGTGCCAGCAGCGTAGCGAGCTCCTACAATGAGCAGTTCTTC
16 | TRBD2 | . | TRBJ2-1 | TRBV28 | CASSLFASGSHNEQFF | TGTGCCAGCAGTTTATTTGCCAGCGGGAGCCACAATGAGCAGTTCTTC
16 | TRBD2 | . | TRBJ2-3 | TRBV9 | CASSVTSGRATDTQYF | TGTGCCAGCAGCGTAACTAGCGGGAGGGCCACAGATACGCAGTATTTT
14 | TRBD1 | . | TRBJ1-2 | TRBV3-1/TRBV3-2 | CASSTGQGIYGYTF | TGTGCCAGCAGCACGGGACAGGGAATCTATGGCTACACCTTC
15 | . | . | TRBJ1-3 | TRBV3-1/TRBV3-2 | CASSQRGGRGDTIYF | TGTGCCAGCAGCCAAAGAGGTGGCAGGGGAGACACCATATATTTT
15 | TRBD2 | . | TRBJ2-1 | TRBV7-9 | CASSYSGTRWNEQFF | TGTGCCAGCAGCTACTCCGGGACTAGGTGGAATGAGCAGTTCTTC
15 | TRBD1 | . | TRBJ2-7 | TRBV4-2 | CASSRPGQGTYEQYF | TGTGCCAGCAGCCGCCCGGGACAGGGGACTTACGAGCAGTACTTC
13 | TRBD1 | . | TRBJ1-1 | TRBV19 | CASSTEGGQKAFF | TGTGCCAGTAGTACTGAGGGGGGACAGAAAGCTTTCTTT
15 | . | . | TRBJ2-2 | TRBV18 | CASSPARQPTGELFF | TGTGCCAGCTCCCCGGCGAGGCAGCCCACCGGGGAGCTGTTTTTT
18 | TRBD1 | . | TRBJ1-3 | TRBV19 | CASSISGQGRPRRNTIYF | TGTGCCAGTAGTATTAGTGGACAGGGGCGTCCGCGACGAAACACCATATATTTT
14 | . | . | TRBJ1-1 | TRBV7-9 | CASSLGEGNPEAFF | TGTGCCAGCAGCTTAGGGGAGGGGAATCCTGAAGCTTTCTTT
14 | . | . | TRBJ2-7 | TRBV6-5 | CASSRTRSSYEQYF | TGTGCCAGCAGTCGTACCAGAAGCTCCTACGAGCAGTACTTC
19 | TRBD2 | once | TRBJ2-1 | TRBV19 | CASSIVGGLAGHSYNEQFF | TGTGCCAGTAGTATAGTCGGGGGACTAGCGGGCCACTCCTACAATGAGCAGTTCTTC
13 | . | few | TRBJ2-1 | TRBV9 | CASSALHHNEQFF | TGTGCCAGCAGCGCCTTACACCACAATGAGCAGTTCTTC
17 | TRBD1 | once | TRBJ2-2 | TRBV5-1 | CASSLASLRGRAGELFF | TGCGCCAGCAGCTTGGCCTCTCTCAGGGGGCGCGCCGGGGAGCTGTTTTTT
17 | . | . | TRBJ1-1 | TRBV7-9 | CASSFVRTGNRNTEAFF | TGTGCCAGCAGCTTTGTCCGCACGGGGAATCGAAACACTGAAGCTTTCTTT
14 | TRBD2 | . | TRBJ2-1 | TRBV5-1 | CASSYLAGDNEQFF | TGCGCCAGCAGCTACCTAGCGGGGGACAATGAGCAGTTCTTC
16 | . | . | TRBJ2-5 | TRBV7-2 | CASSRRARRGQETQYF | TGTGCCAGCAGCCGGAGGGCCAGGAGGGGTCAAGAGACCCAGTACTTC
13 | . | few | TRBJ1-2 | TRBV5-6 | CASSLGGRYGYTF | TGTGCCAGCAGCTTGGGGGGGAGGTATGGCTACACCTTC
15 | TRBD1 | few | TRBJ1-5 | TRBV6-6 | CASSYSGQGNQPQHF | TGTGCCAGCAGTTACTCGGGACAGGGCAATCAGCCCCAGCATTTT
15 | . | . | TRBJ2-1 | TRBV6-5 | CASVRGLISYNEQFF | TGTGCCAGCGTTCGGGGACTCATCTCCTACAATGAGCAGTTCTTC
14 | . | . | TRBJ2-3 | TRBV10-3 | CAISEPTYTDTQYF | TGTGCCATCAGTGAGCCTACCTACACAGATACGCAGTATTTT
14 | . | . | TRBJ1-2 | TRBV7-9 | CASSLVAENYGYTF | TGTGCCAGCAGCTTAGTAGCTGAGAACTATGGCTACACCTTC
18 | TRBD2 | . | TRBJ2-3 | TRBV7-2 | CASSPGLAGMLNTDTQYF | TGTGCCAGCAGCCCAGGACTAGCGGGTATGCTAAACACAGATACGCAGTATTTT
16 | TRBD2 | . | TRBJ2-5 | TRBV28 | CATRGLAGVGSETQYF | TGTGCCACCCGGGGACTAGCGGGAGTGGGCTCGGAGACCCAGTACTTC
13 | . | . | TRBJ1-1 | TRBV9 | CASSANMNTEAFF | TGTGCCAGCAGCGCAAACATGAACACTGAAGCTTTCTTT
15 | . | once | TRBJ1-4 | TRBV28 | CASSLGGPINEKLFF | TGTGCCAGCAGTTTGGGGGGACCGATTAATGAAAAACTGTTTTTT
11 | . | . | TRBJ2-5 | TRBV24-1 | CATQAQETQYF | TGTGCCACCCAAGCCCAAGAGACCCAGTACTTC
16 | . | . | TRBJ1-2 | TRBV28 | CASSLLRAGVDDGYTF | TGTGCCAGCAGTTTACTTAGGGCAGGGGTGGACGATGGCTACACCTTC
14 | . | . | TRBJ1-1 | TRBV18 | CASSPNAGDTEAFF | TGTGCCAGCTCACCTAACGCAGGGGACACTGAAGCTTTCTTT
13 | TRBD2 | . | TRBJ2-5 | TRBV14 | CASSRSGGLTQYF | TGTGCCAGCAGCCGCTCGGGAGGTCTAACCCAGTACTTC
15 | . | . | TRBJ1-1 | TRBV11-2 | CASSLEPGWGTEAFF | TGTGCCAGCAGCTTAGAACCGGGATGGGGCACTGAAGCTTTCTTT
13 | . | . | TRBJ2-6 | TRBV7-8 | CASGSAGANVLTF | TGTGCCAGCGGTAGCGCTGGGGCCAACGTCCTGACTTTC
13 | . | . | TRBJ1-1 | TRBV19 | CASRSSPSTEAFF | TGTGCTAGTCGATCCTCTCCGAGCACTGAAGCTTTCTTT
15 | . | . | TRBJ2-7 | TRBV9 | CASSAQPDSTYEQYF | TGTGCCAGCAGCGCTCAACCCGACAGCACCTACGAGCAGTACTTC
15 | . | . | TRBJ1-2 | TRBV28 | CASSLALRQGKGYTF | TGTGCCAGCAGTTTAGCTCTTCGGCAGGGTAAAGGCTACACCTTC
11 | . | . | TRBJ1-4 | TRBV20-1 | CSAPWRDKLFF | TGCAGTGCCCCTTGGCGGGATAAACTGTTTTTT
16 | . | . | TRBJ1-1 | TRBV6-4 | CASSGSSILMNTEAFF | TGTGCCAGCAGTGGCAGTTCAATTTTAATGAACACTGAAGCTTTCTTT
16 | . | . | TRBJ2-3 | TRBV20-1 | CSASAAADFGTDTQYF | TGCAGTGCTAGTGCCGCCGCGGACTTCGGCACAGATACGCAGTATTTT
15 | TRBD1 | . | TRBJ2-7 | TRBV7-6 | CASTHQPGQGDEQYF | TGTGCCAGCACCCATCAACCAGGACAGGGAGACGAGCAGTACTTC
14 | TRBD1 | . | TRBJ2-2 | TRBV5-4 | CASSLKQGNGELFF | TGTGCCAGCAGCCTCAAACAGGGGAACGGGGAGCTGTTTTTT
16 | TRBD1 | . | TRBJ1-3 | TRBV2 | CASSTGQFHSGNTIYF | TGTGCCAGCAGTACGGGACAGTTCCACTCTGGAAACACCATATATTTT
12 | . | many | TRBJ2-7 | TRBV3-1/TRBV3-2 | CASSQRDYEQYF | TGTGCCAGCAGCCAACGGGACTACGAGCAGTACTTC
19 | TRBD2 | once | TRBJ2-6 | TRBV13 | CASSIRLAGRISGANVLTF | TGTGCCAGCAGCATACGACTAGCGGGACGAATCTCTGGGGCCAACGTCCTGACTTTC
15 | TRBD1 | . | TRBJ2-7 | TRBV6-6 | CASSNVGDRGGEQYF | TGTGCCAGCAGCAACGTAGGGGACAGGGGCGGCGAGCAGTACTTC
13 | . | . | TRBJ1-6 | TRBV5-1 | CASRQYLNSPLHF | TGCGCCAGCCGACAGTACCTTAATTCACCCCTCCACTTT